These T cell receptor beta chains were read from a single sample in a study of Ad26.COV2.S vaccination and SARS-CoV-2 variants. Repertoires were generated with immunoSEQ multiplex PCR, while TCRdb's copy carries only in-frame clones and drops some. The sample shows 350,000 to 450,000 clones, approximately 83% of them seen only once. The source material was peripheral blood, sampled in a trial of Ad26.COV2.S vaccine versus placebo. Receptors originate from a person aged 18-65 years who received the Ad26.COV2.S COVID-19 vaccine or a placebo. Each CDR3 is given with its conserved first and last residue. A D gene is named only where the DNA matches it firmly. The listing skips clone size in some rows; elsewhere it reads once, few, many or a size class.

>TRBJ1-1|NA|TRBV20-1|NA
CSASGQSNTEAFF
TGCAGTGCTAGTGGACAGTCGAACACTGAAGCTTTCTTT
>TRBJ1-4|TRBD1|TRBV7-2|NA
CASSRQGQGGREKLFF
TGTGCCAGCAGCAGACAAGGACAGGGGGGGAGGGAAAAACTGTTTTTT
>TRBJ2-3|NA|TRBV11-3|NA
CASSLRVPTADTQYF
TGTGCCAGCAGCCTGCGGGTCCCGACAGCAGATACGCAGTATTTT
>TRBJ1-3|NA|TRBV2|once
CASRGAGFGNTIYF
TGTGCCAGCAGGGGGGCGGGATTCGGAAACACCATATATTTT
>TRBJ1-1|NA|TRBV24-1|NA
CATSDTWTYEAFF
TGTGCCACCAGTGATACCTGGACTTACGAAGCTTTCTTT
>TRBJ2-1|TRBD2|TRBV3-1/TRBV3-2|NA
CASASQALAGMNEQFF
TGTGCCAGCGCGTCCCAGGCACTAGCGGGCATGAATGAGCAGTTCTTC
>TRBJ1-1|TRBD1|TRBV4-3|NA
CASSQVSQQGALYTEAFF
TGCGCCAGCAGCCAAGTATCGCAACAGGGGGCGCTGTACACTGAAGCTTTCTTT
>TRBJ1-6|TRBD1|TRBV5-4|few
CASREGQNNSPLHF
TGTGCCAGCAGAGAGGGACAGAATAATTCACCCCTCCACTTT
>TRBJ2-1|NA|TRBV29-1|NA
CSVEDIWIRDNEQFF
TGCAGCGTTGAAGATATTTGGATCAGGGACAATGAGCAGTTCTTC
>TRBJ2-5|TRBD1|TRBV7-7|NA
CASSRSAGTGSRGTQYF
TGTGCCAGCAGCCGTTCCGCCGGGACAGGCTCTAGAGGGACCCAGTACTTC
>TRBJ2-7|NA|TRBV5-1|NA
CASSPTTAGGGEQYF
TGCGCCAGCAGCCCCACAACGGCAGGGGGAGGCGAGCAGTACTTC
>TRBJ2-1|TRBD2|TRBV4-1|NA
CASSLMTSGAWDEQFF
TGCGCCAGCAGCCTAATGACTAGCGGGGCATGGGATGAGCAGTTCTTC